Listed here are 19 T cell receptor beta chains from one sample, sequenced in a study of shared clonotypes between healthy human individuals. Some clones are missing from TCRdb's copy, which holds only in-frame ones; the method was immunoSEQ multiplex PCR. This table holds about 2 million clones, about 95% found once. It was CD45RO-negative cells, positively selected for CCR7, that made up naive CD8 cells, with terminally differentiated effector memory CD45RA+ cells excluded. The sequenced material came from naive CD8+ T cells sorted from blood. The receptors were sampled from a man aged 18 to 29 in good health.

The chain recombines TRBV21-1 with TRBJ2-7; the table names TRBD1, a call not compared with the DNA. TRBV21-1 is an annotated pseudogene. The CDR3 totals 14 residues. The CDR3 DNA reads TGTGCCAGCAGATGGATGGGACAGTCCTACGAGCAGTACTTC. Protein sequence: CASRWMGQSYEQYF.

The chain uses TRBV5-1 and TRBJ1-2, with unresolved D. V was trimmed by 1 base and J by 4 bases, leaving 8 bases between them. The CDR3 extends over 13 amino acids. Germline loops: CDR1 SGHRS, CDR2 YFSETQ. The CDR3 loop is CASSLPDGYGYTF. The CDR3 coding sequence is TGCGCCAGCAGCTTGCCGGATGGCTATGGCTACACCTTC. The complete variable domain, with remaining parts taken from reference TRBV5-1 and TRBJ1-2, reads KAGVTQTPRYLIKTRGQQVTLSCSPISGHRSVSWYQQTPGQGLQFLFEYFSETQRNKGNFPGRFSGRQFSNSRSEMNVSTLELGDSALYLCASSLPDGYGYTFGSGTRLTVV.

This chain uses TRBV4-1 with TRBJ2-7, with TRBD1 identical over 7 bases. V lost 0 bases to trimming and J lost 6 bases; unmatched junction nucleotides: 8. Germline V gene data show CDR1 as MGHRA and CDR2 as YSYEKL. This CDR3 has 15 amino acids. Here the CDR3 reads CASSQEQDRISEQYF. The CDR3 DNA sequence: TGCGCCAGCAGCCAAGAACAGGACAGGATCAGCGAGCAGTACTTC.

This sequence joins TRBV13 and TRBJ1-1, with D perhaps matching TRBD1 (6 bases). CDR1 and CDR2 from the germline V gene are PRHDT and FYEKMQ (reference sequence). The V end lost 3 bases, the J end lost 4 bases, and 12 bases lay between the germline ends. The length of the CDR3 is 14 residues. In DNA form, the CDR3 reads TGTGCCAGCAGCTTCTCCACAGGGTTCACTGAAGCTTTCTTT. This encodes CASSFSTGFTEAFF.

The V gene is TRBV4-3, the J gene TRBJ2-7; a weak D match, TRBD1 (6 bases). V was clipped by 0 bases and J by 2 bases, with 17 bases between them. Germline assignment: CDR1 LGHNA and CDR2 YSLEER. This CDR3 has 17 residues. This CDR3 reads CASSQESLTGPPYEQYF. CDR3 coding DNA: TGCGCCAGCAGCCAAGAGAGTCTGACAGGCCCCCCCTACGAGCAGTACTTC.

V usage is TRBV6-1 and J usage is TRBJ1-5; possibly TRBD1 for D (6 bases). Germline values: CDR1 MNHNS, CDR2 SASEGT. V lost 2 bases, J lost 1 base, and 15 bases lay in between. The CDR3 covers 17 residues. The CDR3 loop is CASSENSGALSNQPQHF. CDR3 DNA: TGTGCCAGCAGTGAAAATTCGGGGGCCCTAAGCAATCAGCCCCAGCATTTT.

This CDR3 reads CASSLVGRVQNEQYF. The CDR3 nucleotides read TGTGCCAGCAGCTTAGTGGGAAGGGTTCAGAACGAGCAGTACTTC. The chain has TRBV11-2 and TRBJ2-7; D remains ambiguous. Between the trimmed V and J ends, which lost 1 base and 5 bases, there was a span of 15 bases. The CDR3 spans 15 residues. In germline, CDR1 is SGHAT, CDR2 FQNNGV.

CDR3 amino acids: CASTRGGETQYF. CDR3 nucleotides: TGTGCCAGCACTCGCGGTGGAGAGACCCAGTACTTC. The chain carries TRBV2 and TRBJ2-5, with D unresolved. The germline gives CDR1 SNHLY, CDR2 FYNNEI. V was cut by 7 bases and J by 4 bases, with 10 bases left in between. CDR3 size: 12 residues.

This clone was counted once. The V call is TRBV6-5, the J call TRBJ2-3, with D hard to call. The CDR3 is 12 amino acids. CDR1 is MNHEY and CDR2 is SVGAGI in the germline V gene. The V end lost 4 bases, the J end lost 3 bases, and 5 bases lay between the germline ends. As DNA, the CDR3 is TGTGCCAGCAGTTCCCATACAGATACGCAGTATTTT. It translates to CASSSHTDTQYF.

This clone has a single count. This chain joins TRBV2 and TRBJ1-5; weak D call: TRBD1 (5 bases). The CDR3 covers 16 residues. Deletions cut 3 bases from V and 0 bases from J, with 12 bases between. In germline, CDR1 is SNHLY, CDR2 FYNNEI. CDR3 sequence (DNA): TGTGCCAGCAGTGAGTGGGGGGTTTATAGCAATCAGCCCCAGCATTTT. This gives the protein CASSEWGVYSNQPQHF.

V gene TRBV5-8 combines with J gene TRBJ1-3; TRBD1 agrees at 7 bases. V lost 4 bases and J lost 0; bases outside the gene matches: 10. Germline V lookup: CDR1 SGHTS, CDR2 YDEGEE. CDR3 length equals 17 residues. In DNA, the CDR3 is TGTGCCAGCAGCGCGGACAGGCGTGATACCTCTGGAAACACCATATATTTT. The encoded protein is CASSADRRDTSGNTIYF.

The chain uses TRBV10-2 and TRBJ2-1; 8 bases fit TRBD1. CDR1 WSHSY and CDR2 SAAADI come from the germline V gene. The CDR3 totals 15 residues. Trimming removed 6 bases from V and 6 bases from J; junction bases left unmatched: 10. The CDR3 DNA reads TGCGCCAGCAGCCCCGGCAGGGGGCTTGTCAATGAGCAGTTCTTC. Translated, it gives CASSPGRGLVNEQFF.

This chain links TRBV5-6 with TRBJ2-1, with TRBD1 identical over 10 bases. The CDR3 totals 12 residues. Germline CDR1 and CDR2: SGHDT and YYEEEE. The ends lost 2 bases at V and 14 bases at J; junction bases unmatched: 4. CDR3: CASSFEGTGEFF. CDR3 sequence (DNA): TGTGCCAGCAGCTTTGAGGGGACAGGGGAGTTCTTC.

This clone has only one observation. The rearrangement links TRBV10-3 to TRBJ2-5; D remains unclear. With 0 bases removed from V and 5 bases from J, the gap between germline ends came to 10 bases. The germline V gene encodes CDR1 ENHRY and CDR2 SYGVKD. The CDR3 is 14 amino acids. The CDR3 region is CAISESVELETQYF. CDR3 DNA sequence: TGTGCCATCAGTGAGTCAGTAGAGTTGGAGACCCAGTACTTC.

Of note for this clone: The same CDR3 is also encoded by other DNA sequences in this sample. The V and J genes are TRBV28 and TRBJ2-7; D not resolved. V gave up 3 bases and J gave up 0 bases, with 6 bases separating them. Germline loops: CDR1 MDHEN, CDR2 SYDVKM. The CDR3 is 13 residues long. The CDR3 is CASSFAFSYEQYF. In nucleotides, the CDR3 is TGTGCCAGCAGTTTTGCCTTCTCCTACGAGCAGTACTTC.

This rearrangement joins TRBV19 to TRBJ2-2; maybe TRBD1 (6 bases). Trimming removed 3 bases from V and 7 bases from J, with 12 bases in between. The CDR3 loop spans 14 amino acids. Germline V gene data show CDR1 as LNHDA and CDR2 as SQIVND (reference sequence). CDR3 residues: CASSILQGFGELFF. CDR3 sequence (DNA): TGTGCCAGTAGTATCCTGCAGGGGTTCGGGGAGCTGTTTTTT.

The rearrangement links TRBV28 to TRBJ1-4, with a possible D match to TRBD1 (5 bases). The CDR3 extends over 14 amino acids. Per the germline V gene, CDR1 is MDHEN and CDR2 is SYDVKM. The V and J ends lost 11 bases and 3 bases respectively, with 16 bases between them. CDR3 coding DNA: TGTGCCTGCCACGGGACCTCTTCTAATGAAAAACTGTTTTTT. Its translation is CACHGTSSNEKLFF.

The chain combines TRBV30 with TRBJ2-7, with D hard to call. Trimming stripped 2 bases from V and 1 base from J, with 6 bases between. CDR3 length: 12 residues. Germline CDR1 GTSNPN, CDR2 SVGIG (reference sequence). CDR3 DNA: TGTGCCTGGAGTCTAGTGTCCTACGAGCAGTACTTC. Translating it yields CAWSLVSYEQYF.

The chain couples TRBV2 to TRBJ2-1; 8 bases map to TRBD1. The CDR3 has 12 residues. The germline gives CDR1 SNHLY, CDR2 FYNNEI. Losses at the gene ends were 7 bases for V and 7 bases for J; bases not matched to a gene: 3. The CDR3 region is CASKQGANEQFF. CDR3 coding DNA: TGTGCCAGCAAGCAGGGGGCGAATGAGCAGTTCTTC.